This TCR beta chain was sequenced in a study of CD8+ T cells in alopecia areata. After isolation, RNA underwent reverse transcription to generate cDNA as the sequencing template. Profiling relied on immunoSEQ multiplex PCR, and the TCRdb table lists in-frame clones only, not all of them. The sample holds around 250,000 clones; around two thirds are singletons and the top ten take 1% to 1.5%. CDR1 KGHSH and CDR2 LQKENI come from the germline V gene. Trimming cost V 3 bases and J 8 bases, with 10 bases left between them. There are 12 residues in the CDR3. Specimen: CD4+ T cells sorted from blood, collected at week 0. The chain employs TRBV18 and TRBJ1-2; D may be TRBD1 (5 bases). This receptor was identified in a human donor with alopecia areata. CDR3 bases: TGTGCCAGCTCACCGGCAGGGATGGGCTACACCTTC. Residues: CASSPAGMGYTF.